This T cell receptor beta chain derives from a study of read filtering for tumor transcriptome and immune sequencing. Overall study: R-ISS stage counts were roughly 8 for I, roughly 15 for II, 7 for III.

This library used approximately 390 ng RNA and molecular barcoded adaptors spanning alpha/delta and beta/gamma chains. One entry per CDR3 protein results from TCRdb running MiXCR on the reads. Among tens of thousands of distinct CDR3 sequences listed, roughly 15% were seen once. In the case of this clonotype: Its antigen is currently unknown. This may arise from a read error, as a much more abundant clone is one base away.

Overall study results and limits: Without single-read clonotypes, shared clonotype proportions correlated more between IR-seq and RNA-seq. Compared with RNA-seq, IR-seq gave much higher clonotype depth and reliability.

Every patient had bone marrow sampled while the disease was active. This CDR3 has 19 amino acids. The receptor comes from a donor over 35 with multiple myeloma. What was sequenced was a population of CD138-negative cells sorted from bone marrow. The genes are TRBV12-3 or TRBV12-4 and TRBJ2-6; 10 bases line up with TRBD1. CDR3: CASSKTGGAYNFGANVPTF. The CDR3 bases are TGTGCCAGCAGTAAGACAGGGGGCGCTTACAACTTTGGGGCCAACGTCCCGACTTTC.